This T cell receptor (beta chain) was sequenced for a study of technical replicates of blood from a handful of donors. In germline, CDR1 is MNHNS, CDR2 SASEGT. This CDR3 has 14 amino acids. The trim removed 5 bases at V and 2 bases at J, leaving 5 bases unmatched. Libraries were prepared by immunoSEQ multiplex PCR; TCRdb keeps only in-frame clonotypes and omits some of them. The sample lists roughly 56,000 clones, around 87% occurring once. The chain joins TRBV6-1 to TRBJ2-5, with 7 nucleotides matching TRBD1. Sequencing was performed on PBMCs. This TCR was sampled from a human donor in good health. Some clones in this sample may be carry-over from other donors' samples. As DNA, the CDR3 is TGTGCCAGCAGTAGACAGGGTTATCAAGAGACCCAGTACTTC. Encoded protein: CASSRQGYQETQYF.